These 6 T cell receptor beta chains came from one sample sequenced in a study of blood T cell repertoires in COVID-19. The method was immunoSEQ multiplex PCR; TCRdb's version includes in-frame clones alone and lacks a portion of them. The sample lists roughly 150,000 clones, around nine tenths seen once, with less than 5.5% in the top ten. Sequenced: peripheral blood. The receptors derive from a human donor in a cohort sampled during active COVID-19.

The V and J genes are TRBV13 and TRBJ1-2; 9 nucleotides line up with TRBD1. The CDR3 contains 12 residues. After removal of 5 bases from V and 5 bases from J, the junction contained 0 bases not matched to a gene. The germline CDR1 and CDR2 sequences are PRHDT and FYEKMQ (reference sequence). The CDR3 spells CASSGTGYGYTF. CDR3 sequence (DNA): TGTGCCAGCAGCGGGACAGGGTATGGCTACACCTTC.

The J gene is TRBJ1-6, the V gene TRBV4-3; 9 bases match TRBD1. Germline values: CDR1 LGHNA, CDR2 YSLEER. Trimming at V came to 2 bases and at J to 10 bases, leaving 9 bases not matched to a gene. The CDR3 is 16 residues long. In nucleotides, the CDR3 is TGCGCCAGCAGCCAAAGGGAGGGGACAGGGACCTCACCCCTCCACTTT. Its translation is CASSQREGTGTSPLHF.

This sequence joins TRBV12-3 or TRBV12-4 and TRBJ2-7, with D tentatively TRBD1 (5 bases). The CDR3 is made up of 13 amino acids. Trimming left V 6 bases short and J 1 base short, with 10 bases between. The CDR3 loop is CASRWTPSYEQYF. The CDR3 region has the DNA TGTGCCAGCAGATGGACACCTTCCTACGAGCAGTACTTC.

The chain couples TRBV3-1 (or the pseudogene TRBV3-2) to TRBJ2-7, with D perhaps matching TRBD1 (6 bases). The CDR3 is 15 residues long. V was trimmed by 1 base and J by 0 bases, leaving 10 bases between them. CDR1 LGHDT and CDR2 YNNKEL come from the germline V gene (reference sequence). CDR3 region: CASSQVQGSSYEQYF. The DNA of the CDR3 is TGTGCCAGCAGCCAAGTTCAGGGGAGCTCCTACGAGCAGTACTTC.

The V and J genes are TRBV7-6 and TRBJ2-5; D call uncertain. V shed 0 bases and J shed 2 bases, with 10 bases lying between them. The CDR3 runs 15 residues. Germline CDR1 and CDR2: SGHVS and FNYEAQ. The CDR3 loop reads CASSLALRRQETQYF. In DNA, the CDR3 is TGTGCCAGCAGCTTAGCGCTACGTCGGCAAGAGACCCAGTACTTC.

This rearrangement joins TRBV5-4 to TRBJ2-5, with a tentative D call TRBD2 (6 bases). CDR1 is SGHNT, CDR2 YYREEE, per germline (reference sequence). The CDR3 spans 16 residues. The V end lost 3 bases, the J end lost 7 bases, and 22 bases lay between the germline ends. The CDR3 sequence: CASSSEGPYSRATQYF. For the CDR3, the DNA is TGTGCCAGCAGCTCGGAGGGGCCTTACAGTCGGGCGACCCAGTACTTC.